Listed below are T cell receptor beta chains from one sample, sequenced in a study of beta chain features in type 1 diabetes. The data were produced by immunoSEQ multiplex PCR, yet TCRdb's version contains in-frame clones alone and is incomplete. Counted here are around 250,000 clones, 11% to 15% occurring once; the ten biggest clones make up approximately 0.018%. Material for sequencing was naive CD4+ T cells from blood. These TCRs come from a man aged 25 to 40 with type 1 diabetes. The CDR3 runs from the conserved cysteine through the conserved F or W. D genes are given only for firm matches. Clone size, where shown, is once, few, many, or a class for clones that have expanded.

V gene: TRBV5-1
D gene: TRBD1
clone size: .
J gene: TRBJ1-1
CDR3 protein: CASSLVAGGNTEAFF
CDR3 DNA: TGCGCCAGCAGCTTGGTGGCAGGGGGCAACACTGAAGCTTTCTTT

V gene: TRBV19
D gene: TRBD1
clone size: .
J gene: TRBJ1-2
CDR3 protein: CASSGQGRIYGYTF
CDR3 DNA: TGTGCCAGTAGTGGACAGGGGCGTATCTATGGCTACACCTTC

V gene: TRBV5-4
D gene: .
clone size: .
J gene: TRBJ2-3
CDR3 protein: CASSLTGTDTQYF
CDR3 DNA: TGTGCCAGCAGCTTGACTGGCACAGATACGCAGTATTTT

V gene: TRBV5-4
D gene: TRBD1
clone size: .
J gene: TRBJ1-1
CDR3 protein: CASSLQGAPGGTEAFF
CDR3 DNA: TGTGCCAGCAGCTTGCAGGGGGCGCCCGGAGGTACTGAAGCTTTCTTT

V gene: TRBV6-6
D gene: .
clone size: few
J gene: TRBJ2-3
CDR3 protein: CASSYPSEADTQYF
CDR3 DNA: TGTGCCAGCAGTTACCCTAGCGAGGCAGATACGCAGTATTTT

V gene: TRBV7-9
D gene: TRBD2
clone size: few
J gene: TRBJ2-3
CDR3 protein: CASSPGLAGARDTQYF
CDR3 DNA: TGTGCCAGCAGCCCGGGACTAGCGGGAGCTAGGGATACGCAGTATTTT

V gene: TRBV19
D gene: TRBD1
clone size: few
J gene: TRBJ2-5
CDR3 protein: CASRPQGLEETQYF
CDR3 DNA: TGTGCCAGTCGCCCACAGGGGTTGGAAGAGACCCAGTACTTC

V gene: TRBV7-9
D gene: TRBD2
clone size: .
J gene: TRBJ2-3
CDR3 protein: CASSLAAGGPEDTQYF
CDR3 DNA: TGTGCCAGCAGCTTAGCAGCGGGGGGGCCTGAAGATACGCAGTATTTT

V gene: TRBV5-4
D gene: .
clone size: .
J gene: TRBJ2-5
CDR3 protein: CASSPASGKETQYF
CDR3 DNA: TGTGCCAGCAGCCCCGCTTCAGGAAAAGAGACCCAGTACTTC

V gene: TRBV6-5
D gene: .
clone size: .
J gene: TRBJ2-2
CDR3 protein: CASSKRMAPEGELFF
CDR3 DNA: TGTGCCAGCAGCAAGCGGATGGCCCCCGAAGGGGAGCTGTTTTTT

V gene: TRBV7-9
D gene: .
clone size: .
J gene: TRBJ1-5
CDR3 protein: CASSLQGQPQHF
CDR3 DNA: TGTGCCAGCAGTTTACAGGGTCAGCCCCAGCATTTT

V gene: TRBV5-4
D gene: TRBD2
clone size: few
J gene: TRBJ2-1
CDR3 protein: CASSRSGGAGNEQFF
CDR3 DNA: TGTGCCAGCAGCCGTAGCGGGGGGGCCGGTAATGAGCAGTTCTTC

V gene: TRBV5-4
D gene: .
clone size: .
J gene: TRBJ2-3
CDR3 protein: CASSLDGERTDTRYF
CDR3 DNA: TGTGCCAGCAGCTTGGACGGGGAGCGGACAGATACGCGGTATTTT

V gene: TRBV30
D gene: TRBD1
clone size: few
J gene: TRBJ2-2
CDR3 protein: CAWDRAYTGELFF
CDR3 DNA: TGTGCCTGGGACAGGGCCTACACCGGGGAGCTGTTTTTT

V gene: TRBV7-8
D gene: .
clone size: few
J gene: TRBJ2-7
CDR3 protein: CASSLAGPSYEQYF
CDR3 DNA: TGTGCCAGCAGCTTAGCTGGGCCCTCCTACGAGCAGTACTTC

V gene: TRBV2
D gene: .
clone size: .
J gene: TRBJ2-7
CDR3 protein: CASSSVDEQYF
CDR3 DNA: TGTGCCAGCAGTTCAGTCGACGAGCAGTACTTC